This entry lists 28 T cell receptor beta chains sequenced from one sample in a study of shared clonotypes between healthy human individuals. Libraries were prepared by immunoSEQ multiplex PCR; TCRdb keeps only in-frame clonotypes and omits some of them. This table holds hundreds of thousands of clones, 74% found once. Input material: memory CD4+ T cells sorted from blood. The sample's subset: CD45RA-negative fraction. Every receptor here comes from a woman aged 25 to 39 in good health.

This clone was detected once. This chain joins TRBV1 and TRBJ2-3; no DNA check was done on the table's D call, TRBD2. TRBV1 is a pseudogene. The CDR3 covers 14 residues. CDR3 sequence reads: CTSSHVWSGDTQYF. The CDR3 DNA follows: TGCACCAGCAGCCACGTCTGGAGCGGAGATACGCAGTATTTT.

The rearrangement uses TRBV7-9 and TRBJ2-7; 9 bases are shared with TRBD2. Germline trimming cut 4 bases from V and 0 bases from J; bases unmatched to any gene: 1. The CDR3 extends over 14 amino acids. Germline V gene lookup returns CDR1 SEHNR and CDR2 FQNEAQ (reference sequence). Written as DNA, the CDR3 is TGTGCCAGCAGCTCTAGCGGGAACTCCTACGAGCAGTACTTC. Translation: CASSSSGNSYEQYF. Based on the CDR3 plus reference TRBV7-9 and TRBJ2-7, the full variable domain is DTGVSQNPRHKITKRGQNVTFRCDPISEHNRLYWYRQTLGQGPEFLTYFQNEAQLEKSRLLSDRFSAERPKGSFSTLEIQRTEQGDSAMYLCASSSSGNSYEQYFGPGTRLTVT.

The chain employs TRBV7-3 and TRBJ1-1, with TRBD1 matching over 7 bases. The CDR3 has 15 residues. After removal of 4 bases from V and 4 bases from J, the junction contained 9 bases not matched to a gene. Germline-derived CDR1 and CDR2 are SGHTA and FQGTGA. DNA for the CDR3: TGTGCCAGCAGCTCCACTCAAGCAGGGGGCACTGAAGCTTTCTTT. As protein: CASSSTQAGGTEAFF.

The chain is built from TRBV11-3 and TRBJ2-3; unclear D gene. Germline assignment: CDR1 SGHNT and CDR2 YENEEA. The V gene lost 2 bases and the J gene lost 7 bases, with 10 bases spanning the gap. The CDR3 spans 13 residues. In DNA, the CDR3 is TGTGCCAGCAGCTTACCCCCCGGTAATACGCAGTATTTT. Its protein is CASSLPPGNTQYF.

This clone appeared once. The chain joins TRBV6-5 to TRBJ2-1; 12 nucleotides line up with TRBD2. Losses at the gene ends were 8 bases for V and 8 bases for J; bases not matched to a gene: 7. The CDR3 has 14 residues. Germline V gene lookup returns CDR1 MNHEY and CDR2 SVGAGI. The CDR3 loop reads CASSGLAGSHEQFF. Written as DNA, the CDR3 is TGTGCCAGCTCCGGACTAGCGGGATCGCATGAGCAGTTCTTC.

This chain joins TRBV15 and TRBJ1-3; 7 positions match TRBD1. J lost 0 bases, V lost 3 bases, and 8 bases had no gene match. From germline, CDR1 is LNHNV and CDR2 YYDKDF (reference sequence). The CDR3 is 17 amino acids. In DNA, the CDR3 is TGTGCCACCAGCAGGGCCGGGACAGCTTACTCTGGAAACACCATATATTTT. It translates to CATSRAGTAYSGNTIYF.

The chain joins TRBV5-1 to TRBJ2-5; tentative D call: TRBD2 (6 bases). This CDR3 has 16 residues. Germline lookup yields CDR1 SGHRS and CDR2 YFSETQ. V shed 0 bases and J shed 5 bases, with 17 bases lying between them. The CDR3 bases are TGCGCCAGCAGCTTGGGTGCGGGGCTCGGCCGGGAGACCCAGTACTTC. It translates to CASSLGAGLGRETQYF. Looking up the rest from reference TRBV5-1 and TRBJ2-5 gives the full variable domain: KAGVTQTPRYLIKTRGQQVTLSCSPISGHRSVSWYQQTPGQGLQFLFEYFSETQRNKGNFPGRFSGRQFSNSRSEMNVSTLELGDSALYLCASSLGAGLGRETQYFGPGTRLLVL.

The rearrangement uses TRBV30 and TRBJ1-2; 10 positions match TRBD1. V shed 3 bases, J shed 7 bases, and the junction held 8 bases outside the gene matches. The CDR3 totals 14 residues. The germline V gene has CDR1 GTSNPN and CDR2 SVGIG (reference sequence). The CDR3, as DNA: TGTGCCTGGAGGGATCCTGGGACAGGGGCTGGCTACACCTTC. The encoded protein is CAWRDPGTGAGYTF.

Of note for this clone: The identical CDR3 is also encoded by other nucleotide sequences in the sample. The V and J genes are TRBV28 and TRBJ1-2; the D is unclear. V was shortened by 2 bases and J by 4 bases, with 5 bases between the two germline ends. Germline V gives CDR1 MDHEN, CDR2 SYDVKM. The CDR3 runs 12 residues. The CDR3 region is CASSLAGYGYTF. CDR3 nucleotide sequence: TGTGCCAGCAGTTTAGCAGGCTATGGCTACACCTTC.

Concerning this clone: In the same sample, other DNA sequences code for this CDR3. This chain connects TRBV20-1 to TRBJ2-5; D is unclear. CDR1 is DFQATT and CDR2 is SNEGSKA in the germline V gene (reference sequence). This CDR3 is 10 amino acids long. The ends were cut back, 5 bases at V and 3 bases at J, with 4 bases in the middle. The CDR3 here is CSALKETQYF. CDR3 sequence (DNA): TGCAGTGCTCTTAAAGAGACCCAGTACTTC.

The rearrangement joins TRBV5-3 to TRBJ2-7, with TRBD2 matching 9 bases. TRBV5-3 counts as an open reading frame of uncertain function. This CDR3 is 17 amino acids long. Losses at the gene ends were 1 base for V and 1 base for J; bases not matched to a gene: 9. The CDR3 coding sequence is TGTGCCAGAAGCTTGAAAATTCAGACTAGCGGATCCTACGAGCAGTACTTC. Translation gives CARSLKIQTSGSYEQYF.

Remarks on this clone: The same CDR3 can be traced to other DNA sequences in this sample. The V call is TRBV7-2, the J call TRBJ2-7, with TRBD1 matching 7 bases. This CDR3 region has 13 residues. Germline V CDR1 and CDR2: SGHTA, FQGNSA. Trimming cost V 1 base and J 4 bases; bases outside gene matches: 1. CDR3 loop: CASSLGRGYEQYF. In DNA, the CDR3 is TGTGCCAGCAGCTTAGGCAGGGGGTACGAGCAGTACTTC.

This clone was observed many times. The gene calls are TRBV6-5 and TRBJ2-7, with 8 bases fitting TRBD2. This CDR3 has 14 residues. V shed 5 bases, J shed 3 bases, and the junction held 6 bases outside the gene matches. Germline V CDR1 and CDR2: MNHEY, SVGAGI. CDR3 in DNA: TGTGCCAGCAGTCAGAGCGGGAGTGGCTACGAGCAGTACTTC. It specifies CASSQSGSGYEQYF.

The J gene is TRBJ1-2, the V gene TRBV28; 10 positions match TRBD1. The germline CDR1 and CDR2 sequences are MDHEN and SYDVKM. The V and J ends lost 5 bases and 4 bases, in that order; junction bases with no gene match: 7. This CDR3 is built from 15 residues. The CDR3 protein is CASSGTGVYRYGYTF. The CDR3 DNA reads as TGTGCCAGCAGTGGGACAGGGGTTTACCGCTATGGCTACACCTTC.

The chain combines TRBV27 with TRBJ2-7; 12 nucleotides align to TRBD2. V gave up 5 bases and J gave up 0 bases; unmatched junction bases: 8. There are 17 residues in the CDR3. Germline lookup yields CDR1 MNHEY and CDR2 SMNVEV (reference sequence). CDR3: CASSTGLAGSDSYEQYF. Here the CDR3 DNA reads TGTGCCAGCAGTACAGGACTAGCGGGATCGGACTCCTACGAGCAGTACTTC.

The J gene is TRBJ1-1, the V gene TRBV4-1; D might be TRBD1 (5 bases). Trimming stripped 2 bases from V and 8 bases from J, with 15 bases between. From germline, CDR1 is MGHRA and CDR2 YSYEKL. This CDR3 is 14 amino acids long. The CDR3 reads CASSQTTRQREAFF. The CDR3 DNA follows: TGCGCCAGCAGCCAAACGACACGACAGAGAGAAGCTTTCTTT.

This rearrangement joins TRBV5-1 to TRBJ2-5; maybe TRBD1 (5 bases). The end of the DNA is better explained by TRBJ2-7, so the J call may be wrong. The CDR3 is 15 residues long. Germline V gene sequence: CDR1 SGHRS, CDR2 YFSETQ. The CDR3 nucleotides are TGCGCCAGCAGCTTGGAGAAAGCAGGGTACTACGAGCAGTACTTC. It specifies CASSLEKAGYYEQYF.

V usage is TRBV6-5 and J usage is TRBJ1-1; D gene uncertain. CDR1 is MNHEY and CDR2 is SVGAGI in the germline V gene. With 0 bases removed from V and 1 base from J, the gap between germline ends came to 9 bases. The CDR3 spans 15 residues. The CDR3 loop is CASSYSVGPNTEAFF. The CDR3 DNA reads TGTGCCAGCAGTTACTCGGTTGGCCCGAACACTGAAGCTTTCTTT.

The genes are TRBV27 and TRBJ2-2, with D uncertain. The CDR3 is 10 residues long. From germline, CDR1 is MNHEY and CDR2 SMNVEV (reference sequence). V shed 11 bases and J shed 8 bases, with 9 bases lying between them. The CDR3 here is CAVGWGELFF. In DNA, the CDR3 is TGTGCCGTCGGTTGGGGGGAGCTGTTTTTT.

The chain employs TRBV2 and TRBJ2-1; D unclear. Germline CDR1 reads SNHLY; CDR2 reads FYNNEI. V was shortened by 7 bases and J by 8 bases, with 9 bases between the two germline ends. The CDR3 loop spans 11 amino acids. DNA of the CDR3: TGTGCCAGCACCTTTTTCGATGAGCAGTTCTTC. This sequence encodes CASTFFDEQFF.

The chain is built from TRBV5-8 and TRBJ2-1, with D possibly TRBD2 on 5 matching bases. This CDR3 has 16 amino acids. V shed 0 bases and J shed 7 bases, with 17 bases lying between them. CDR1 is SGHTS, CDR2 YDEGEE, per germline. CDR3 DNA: TGTGCCAGCAGCTTGGTCGGAGCGGCTTTGGAAAATGAGCAGTTCTTC. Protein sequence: CASSLVGAALENEQFF.

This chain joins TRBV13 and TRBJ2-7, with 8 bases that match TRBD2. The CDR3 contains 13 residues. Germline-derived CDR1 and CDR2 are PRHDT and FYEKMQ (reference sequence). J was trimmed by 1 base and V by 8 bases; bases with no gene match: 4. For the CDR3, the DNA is TGTGCCAGCCGCGGGAGGCCTTCCTACGAGCAGTACTTC. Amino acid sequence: CASRGRPSYEQYF.

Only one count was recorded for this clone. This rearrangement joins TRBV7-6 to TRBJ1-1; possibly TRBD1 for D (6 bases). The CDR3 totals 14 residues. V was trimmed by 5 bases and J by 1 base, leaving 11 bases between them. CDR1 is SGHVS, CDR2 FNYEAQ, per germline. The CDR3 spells CASSPRQANTEAFF. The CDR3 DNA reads TGTGCCAGCAGCCCCCGACAGGCGAACACTGAAGCTTTCTTT.

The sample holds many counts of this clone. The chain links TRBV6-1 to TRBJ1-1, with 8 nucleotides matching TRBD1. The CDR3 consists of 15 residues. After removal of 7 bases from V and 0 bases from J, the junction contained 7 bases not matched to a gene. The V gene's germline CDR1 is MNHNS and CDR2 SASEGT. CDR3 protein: CASISDRGLNTEAFF. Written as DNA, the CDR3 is TGTGCCAGCATAAGTGACAGGGGATTGAACACTGAAGCTTTCTTT.

DNA of the CDR3: TGTGCCAGCAGCGTGGGACAGAGGAACACTGAAGCTTTCTTT. Translating gives CASSVGQRNTEAFF. The V call is TRBV9, the J call TRBJ1-1; 7 nucleotides match TRBD1. J lost 1 base, V lost 2 bases, and 2 bases had no gene match. The CDR3 consists of 14 residues. Germline lookup yields CDR1 SGDLS and CDR2 YYNGEE. Full variable domain (outside the CDR3, taken from reference TRBV9 and TRBJ1-1): DSGVTQTPKHLITATGQRVTLRCSPRSGDLSVYWYQQSLDQGLQFLIQYYNGEERAKGNILERFSAQQFPDLHSELNLSSLELGDSALYFCASSVGQRNTEAFFGQGTRLTVV.

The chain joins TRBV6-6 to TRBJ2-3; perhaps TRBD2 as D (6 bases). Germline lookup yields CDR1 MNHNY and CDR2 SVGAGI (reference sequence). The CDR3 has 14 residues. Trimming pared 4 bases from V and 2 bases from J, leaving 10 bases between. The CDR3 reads CASSSRLVTDTQYF. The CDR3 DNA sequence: TGTGCCAGCAGTTCAAGACTAGTCACAGATACGCAGTATTTT.

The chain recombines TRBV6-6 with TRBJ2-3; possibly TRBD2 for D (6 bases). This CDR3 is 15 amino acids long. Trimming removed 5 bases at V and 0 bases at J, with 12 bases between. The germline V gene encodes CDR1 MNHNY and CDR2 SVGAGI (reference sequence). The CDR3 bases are TGTGCCAGCAGTAAGGGACTGTCTAGCACAGATACGCAGTATTTT. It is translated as CASSKGLSSTDTQYF.

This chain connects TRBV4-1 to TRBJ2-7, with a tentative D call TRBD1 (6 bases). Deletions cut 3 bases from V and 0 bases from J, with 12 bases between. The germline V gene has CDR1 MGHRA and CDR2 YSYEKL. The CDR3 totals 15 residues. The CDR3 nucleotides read TGCGCCAGCAGCCAGGTAACAGGGAGCTCCTACGAGCAGTACTTC. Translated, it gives CASSQVTGSSYEQYF.